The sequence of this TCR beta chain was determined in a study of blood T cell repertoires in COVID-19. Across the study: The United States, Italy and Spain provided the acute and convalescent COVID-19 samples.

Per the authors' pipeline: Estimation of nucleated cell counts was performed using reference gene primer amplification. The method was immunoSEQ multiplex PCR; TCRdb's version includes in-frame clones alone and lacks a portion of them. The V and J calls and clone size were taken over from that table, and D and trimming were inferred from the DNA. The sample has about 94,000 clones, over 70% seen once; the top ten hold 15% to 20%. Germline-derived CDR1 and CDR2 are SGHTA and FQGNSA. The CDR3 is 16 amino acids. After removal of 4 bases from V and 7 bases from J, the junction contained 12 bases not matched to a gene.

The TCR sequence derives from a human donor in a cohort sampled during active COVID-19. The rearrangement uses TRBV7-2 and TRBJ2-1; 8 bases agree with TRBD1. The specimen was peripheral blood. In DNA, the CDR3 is TGTGCCAGCAGCTCCCAGGGGGCCAGTTTTGGGAATGAGCAGTTCTTC. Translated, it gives CASSSQGASFGNEQFF.